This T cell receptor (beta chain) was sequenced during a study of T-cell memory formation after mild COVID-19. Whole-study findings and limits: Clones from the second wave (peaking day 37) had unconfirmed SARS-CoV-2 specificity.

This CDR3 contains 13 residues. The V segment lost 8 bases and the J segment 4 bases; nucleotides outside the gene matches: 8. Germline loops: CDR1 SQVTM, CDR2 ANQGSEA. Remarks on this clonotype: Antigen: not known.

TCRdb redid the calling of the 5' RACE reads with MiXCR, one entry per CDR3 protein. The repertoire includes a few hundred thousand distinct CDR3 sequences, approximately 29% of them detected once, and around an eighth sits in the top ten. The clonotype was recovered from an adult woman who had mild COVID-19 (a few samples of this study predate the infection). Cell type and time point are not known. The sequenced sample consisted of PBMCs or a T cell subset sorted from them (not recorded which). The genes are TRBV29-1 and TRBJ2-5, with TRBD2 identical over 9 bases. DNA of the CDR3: TGCAGCAAGATAGCGGGGGATCGAGAGACCCAGTACTTC. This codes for CSKIAGDRETQYF.